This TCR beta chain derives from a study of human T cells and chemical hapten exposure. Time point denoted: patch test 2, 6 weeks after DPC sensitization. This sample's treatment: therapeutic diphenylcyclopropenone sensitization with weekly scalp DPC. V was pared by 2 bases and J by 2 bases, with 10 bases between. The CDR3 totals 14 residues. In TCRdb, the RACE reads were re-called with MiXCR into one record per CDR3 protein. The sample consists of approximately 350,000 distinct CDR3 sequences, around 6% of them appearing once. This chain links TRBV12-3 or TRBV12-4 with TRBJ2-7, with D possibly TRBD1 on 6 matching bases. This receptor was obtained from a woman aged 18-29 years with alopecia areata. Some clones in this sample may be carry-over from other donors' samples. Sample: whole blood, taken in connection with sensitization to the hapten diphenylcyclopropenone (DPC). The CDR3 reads CASSLFTGTYEQYF. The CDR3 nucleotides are TGTGCCAGCAGTTTATTCACAGGGACCTACGAGCAGTACTTC.